This T cell receptor beta chain was recovered during a study of regulatory T cells in long-lasting Graves disease. Overall study results and limits: Accuracy was possibly reduced by small sample size.

Both iRepertoire HTBI primers and Arm-PCR of CDR3 regions were used to build the TCR beta libraries. TCRdb re-analysed the multiplex PCR reads in MiXCR, keeping a single row per CDR3 protein. The sample holds some 370,000 distinct CDR3 sequences, around 21% seen once. The time point: persistent/refractory GD, antithyroid drugs over 5 years with positive TRAb. PBMC-extracted RNA yielded the TCR library. Clinicians diagnosed Graves' disease using American Thyroid Association guidelines. The CDR3 consists of 12 residues. CDR1 MDHEN and CDR2 SYDVKM come from the germline V gene. The ends were cut back, 4 bases at V and 2 bases at J, with 4 bases in the middle. This clonotype was seen ten or more times. Its antigen is unidentified.

V gene TRBV28 combines with J gene TRBJ2-3; D call uncertain. The source is a female donor with Graves disease. The material was peripheral blood mononuclear cells (PBMCs), obtained when the disease was refractory, from a patient treated with antithyroid drugs. The CDR3 region has the DNA TGTGCCAGCAGTTCCTTCACAGATACGCAGTATTTT. It specifies CASSSFTDTQYF.